This T cell receptor beta chain was recovered during a study of cytomegalovirus exposure and HLA in healthy donors. Primers for the PCR totalled 60 Vbeta and 13 Jbeta. The method was immunoSEQ multiplex PCR; TCRdb's version includes in-frame clones alone and lacks a portion of them. Among under 150,000 clones listed, 65% were seen once. Germline lookup yields CDR1 SNHLY and CDR2 FYNNEI. There are 12 residues in the CDR3. V lost 11 bases and J 2 bases, leaving 13 bases between the germline ends. This receptor was obtained from a woman aged 40 to 55 in good health and CMV-seropositive. Sequencing input: PBMCs. This chain links TRBV2 with TRBJ2-7, with D perhaps matching TRBD1 (5 bases). The CDR3 reads CAGAGHTYEQYF. The DNA for the CDR3 is TGTGCCGGGGCAGGCCATACCTACGAGCAGTACTTC.